Presented here are 32 T cell receptor beta chains from one specimen sequenced in a study of regulatory T cells in long-lasting Graves disease. The time point denotes: newly diagnosed GD, antithyroid drugs for less than 3 months. From PBMCs, RNA was extracted and then used to make the TCR library. Arm-PCR of CDR3 regions with iRepertoire HTBI primers generated TCR beta libraries. TCRdb re-derived calls from the multiplex PCR reads in MiXCR, one entry per CDR3 protein. The sample records 350,000 to 450,000 distinct CDR3 sequences, around 15% being singletons. The same data also went into a second study, on T cells in Graves' hyperthyroidism and ophthalmopathy.

The sequencing used peripheral blood mononuclear cells (PBMCs), collected at new diagnosis, from a patient treated with antithyroid drugs. These receptors were obtained from a man aged 35 to 55 with Graves disease.

The V gene is TRBV6-2 or TRBV6-3, the J gene TRBJ1-6; D not certain. The CDR3 is 15 residues long. Between the trimmed V and J ends, which lost 0 bases and 3 bases, there was a span of 6 bases. Germline V gene data show CDR1 as MNHEY and CDR2 as SVGEGT. CDR3 in amino acids: CASSYSSYYNSPLHF. The CDR3 coding sequence is TGTGCCAGCAGTTACTCTAGCTACTATAATTCACCCCTCCACTTT.

A few counts support this clonotype. A much larger clone sits a single nucleotide away, making a read error possible. V is TRBV6-5 and J is TRBJ2-1; 10 nucleotides align to TRBD2. Looked up from germline, CDR1 is MNHEY and CDR2 is SVGAGI. The CDR3 runs 16 residues. CDR3 protein: CAGSYSGSGGAYEQFF. As DNA, the CDR3 is TGTGCCGGCAGTTACTCGGGCAGCGGGGGGGCATATGAGCAGTTCTTC.

This clonotype was seen repeatedly, ten times or more. The V gene is TRBV20-1, the J gene TRBJ2-5; 15 bases align to TRBD2. Germline V gives CDR1 DFQATT, CDR2 SNEGSKA (reference sequence). Germline trimming cut 5 bases from V and 4 bases from J; bases unmatched to any gene: 5. CDR3 size: 15 residues. In DNA, the CDR3 is TGCAGTGCTGGGACTAGCGGGGGGTATTCAGAGACCCAGTACTTC. It translates to CSAGTSGGYSETQYF.

This clonotype occurred once. This may be a read error: a much more frequent sequence differs by one nucleotide. The chain links TRBV12-3 or TRBV12-4 to TRBJ2-2, with D possibly TRBD1 on 6 matching bases. The CDR3 spans 14 residues. CDR3 bases: TGTGCCAGCAGCCGGACAGAGGGCCCAGGGGATCTGTTTTTT. It is translated as CASSRTEGPGDLFF.

This sequence joins TRBV20-1 and TRBJ2-5; D is perhaps TRBD1 (6 bases). The end of the DNA aligns better with TRBJ2-1, so the J call may be wrong. The CDR3 loop spans 14 amino acids. The germline V gene encodes CDR1 DFQATT and CDR2 SNEGSKA (reference sequence). CDR3 in DNA: TGCAGTGCCACCGTGGCTGACGAGGGGGTTGAGCAGTTCTTC. Amino acid sequence: CSATVADEGVEQFF.

This clonotype came up a few times. One junction end does not reproduce the germline sequence, and a read error may be involved. The rearrangement joins TRBV4-1 to TRBJ1-4; 9 bases agree with TRBD1. The CDR3 spans 16 residues. From germline, CDR1 is MGHRA and CDR2 YSYEKL. The CDR3 loop is CASRSFGQGSNEKLFF. DNA of the CDR3: TGTGCCAGCAGAAGTTTCGGACAGGGGAGTAATGAAAAACTGTTTTTT.

This clonotype came up many times. The chain carries TRBV3-1 and TRBJ2-3, with unresolved D. The V gene lost 0 bases and the J gene lost 6 bases, with 13 bases spanning the gap. This CDR3 has 15 residues. Germline V gives CDR1 LGHDT, CDR2 YNNKEL (reference sequence). The DNA for the CDR3 is TGTGCCAGCAGCCAAGATAGGGTGTTCACGGATACGCAGTATTTT. Translated: CASSQDRVFTDTQYF.

The rearrangement links TRBV7-2 to TRBJ1-5, with D possibly TRBD1 on 5 matching bases. The CDR3 runs 14 residues. Trimming took off 1 base at V and 5 bases at J, with 9 bases between the two ends. Germline V gene sequence: CDR1 SGHTA, CDR2 FQGNSA. CDR3 sequence: CASSLGRGDQPQHF. The CDR3 bases are TGTGCCAGCAGCTTAGGGCGGGGGGATCAGCCCCAGCATTTT. The full variable domain, its missing parts supplied by reference TRBV7-2 and TRBJ1-5, is GAGVSQSPSNKVTEKGKDVELRCDPISGHTALYWYRQSLGQGLEFLIYFQGNSAPDKSGLPSDRFSAERTGGSVSTLTIQRTQQEDSAVYLCASSLGRGDQPQHFGDGTRLSIL.

V is TRBV27 and J is TRBJ2-2; D tentatively reads TRBD1 or TRBD2 (6 bases each). This CDR3 comprises 16 residues. With 0 bases removed from V and 2 bases from J, the gap between germline ends came to 10 bases. Germline V CDR1 and CDR2: MNHEY, SMNVEV (reference sequence). CDR3 DNA sequence: TGTGCCAGCAGTTTATCTCCGGGGGCAAACACCGGGGAGCTGTTTTTT. The encoded protein is CASSLSPGANTGELFF.

The genes are TRBV13 and TRBJ2-1, with a possible D match to TRBD1 (6 bases). V lost 3 bases and J lost 5, with 20 bases in between. The CDR3 totals 17 residues. The V gene's germline CDR1 is PRHDT and CDR2 FYEKMQ (reference sequence). CDR3 amino acids: CASSFLGWQGSHNEQFF. The CDR3 nucleotides read TGTGCCAGCAGCTTTTTAGGTTGGCAGGGGTCCCACAATGAGCAGTTCTTC.

In this sample, this clonotype turned up a few times. V and J are TRBV15 and TRBJ2-7, with D possibly matching TRBD2 (6 bases). The CDR3 totals 13 residues. Trimming removed 1 base from V and 7 bases from J, with 11 bases in between. Germline values: CDR1 LNHNV, CDR2 YYDKDF (reference sequence). CDR3 sequence (DNA): TGTGCCACCAGCAGAGTTGGGACTCGGGAGCAGTACTTC. This codes for CATSRVGTREQYF.

This rearrangement joins TRBV4-2 to TRBJ2-1, with 8 bases matching TRBD2. The CDR3 contains 17 residues. Trimming cost V 0 bases and J 4 bases; bases outside gene matches: 8. The germline CDR1 and CDR2 sequences are LGHNA and YNFKEQ. The CDR3 sequence is CASSQDPPGGRYNEQFF. CDR3 coding DNA: TGTGCCAGCAGCCAAGATCCCCCGGGGGGGCGGTACAATGAGCAGTTCTTC.

Concerning this clonotype: Possible read error: a much larger clone is one base away. This rearrangement joins TRBV6-2 or TRBV6-3 to TRBJ2-7; possible D gene TRBD2, 6 bases. CDR1 and CDR2 from the germline V gene are MNHEY and SVGEGT. The CDR3 is 19 residues long. The V end lost 4 bases, the J end lost 2 bases, and 27 bases lay between the germline ends. CDR3 protein: CASSCPSGRLKGIPYEQYF. The CDR3 DNA sequence: TGTGCCAGCAGTTGCCCCTCAGGGAGGCTAAAAGGGATCCCCTACGAGCAGTACTTC.

This clonotype was detected ten times or more. This chain joins TRBV7-6 and TRBJ2-5; D is undetermined. Trimming stripped 0 bases from V and 1 base from J, with 12 bases between. This CDR3 is built from 16 residues. The V gene's germline CDR1 is SGHVS and CDR2 FNYEAQ. The CDR3 DNA reads TGTGCCAGCAGCTTAGCGTACCGACAACTCCAAGAGACCCAGTACTTC. Its protein product is CASSLAYRQLQETQYF.

In this sample, this clonotype turned up many times. This chain joins TRBV12-3 or TRBV12-4 and TRBJ2-2; D may be TRBD2 (6 bases). The CDR3 runs to 21 residues. With 0 bases removed from V and 0 bases from J, the gap between germline ends came to 23 bases. In DNA, the CDR3 is TGTGCCAGCAGTTTAGCCGGGACGTGGGTCCGTGCGGGGCCGAACACCGGGGAGCTGTTTTTT. The encoded protein is CASSLAGTWVRAGPNTGELFF.

V and J are TRBV19 and TRBJ1-5, with a tentative D call TRBD1 (5 bases). CDR1 LNHDA and CDR2 SQIVND come from the germline V gene (reference sequence). The CDR3 is 14 residues long. V was trimmed by 7 bases and J by 2 bases, leaving 12 bases between them. The CDR3, as DNA: TGTGCCAGTAACGGGGGGGGGGGCAATCAGCCCCAGCATTTT. As protein: CASNGGGGNQPQHF. Full variable domain (rest looked up from reference TRBV19 and TRBJ1-5): DGGITQSPKYLFRKEGQNVTLSCEQNLNHDAMYWYRQDPGQGLRLIYYSQIVNDFQKGDIAEGYSVSREKKESFPLTVTSAQKNPTAFYLCASNGGGGNQPQHFGDGTRLSIL.

At least ten counts were recorded for this clonotype. This chain joins TRBV5-1 and TRBJ2-1, with D tentatively TRBD1 or TRBD2 (5 bases each). V lost 5 bases and J lost 5, with 14 bases in between. This CDR3 is built from 14 residues. CDR1 is SGHRS and CDR2 is YFSETQ in the germline V gene. The CDR3 DNA is TGCGCCAGCAGGTTGTGGCAGGGAGACAATGAGCAGTTCTTC. Encoded protein: CASRLWQGDNEQFF.

This clonotype was counted a few times. V is TRBV20-1 and J is TRBJ2-1; TRBD2 might be the D (6 bases). The CDR3 runs to 16 residues. The V and J ends lost 3 bases and 4 bases respectively, with 19 bases between them. Germline V CDR1 and CDR2: DFQATT, SNEGSKA (reference sequence). CDR3 sequence reads: CSARGGAGGYYNEQFF. CDR3 nucleotides: TGCAGTGCTAGGGGGGGTGCGGGCGGATATTACAATGAGCAGTTCTTC.

A few counts support this clonotype. The V call is TRBV28, the J call TRBJ2-5; TRBD1 aligns across 7 bases. Germline V gives CDR1 MDHEN, CDR2 SYDVKM. The trim removed 7 bases at V and 3 bases at J, leaving 8 bases unmatched. This CDR3 region has 14 residues. This CDR3 reads CASNNPGQKETQYF. The CDR3 nucleotides are TGTGCCAGCAATAACCCGGGACAGAAAGAGACCCAGTACTTC.

This clonotype came up a few times. The rearrangement links TRBV12-3 or TRBV12-4 to TRBJ2-1, with D perhaps TRBD1 or TRBD2 (5 bases each). Trimming stripped 6 bases from V and 4 bases from J, with 13 bases between. The CDR3 sequence is 14 residues long. CDR3 sequence reads: CASRPGRIYNEQFF. The CDR3 coding sequence is TGTGCCAGCAGACCGGGACGAATTTACAATGAGCAGTTCTTC.

In this sample, this clonotype turned up many times. The J gene is TRBJ2-7, the V gene TRBV5-1, with D perhaps matching TRBD2 (5 bases). Germline V gives CDR1 SGHRS, CDR2 YFSETQ. Trimming cost V 1 base and J 2 bases, with 10 bases left between them. CDR3 length: 14 amino acids. The CDR3 coding sequence is TGCGCCAGCAGCTTGAGGGAGCGGACCTACGAGCAGTACTTC. Translated, it gives CASSLRERTYEQYF.

There are many counts of this clonotype. V is TRBV7-3 and J is TRBJ1-5, with no clear D. The ends were cut back, 3 bases at V and 3 bases at J, with 6 bases in the middle. This CDR3 comprises 13 residues. In germline, CDR1 is SGHTA, CDR2 FQGTGA. As DNA, the CDR3 is TGTGCCAGCAGCTTGAGACACAATCAGCCCCAGCATTTT. Amino acid sequence: CASSLRHNQPQHF.

The V gene is TRBV28, the J gene TRBJ1-2, with D possibly matching TRBD1 (5 bases). This CDR3 contains 14 residues. From germline, CDR1 is MDHEN and CDR2 SYDVKM. The V gene lost 5 bases and the J gene lost 4 bases, with 14 bases spanning the gap. In nucleotides, the CDR3 is TGTGCCAGCAGTACTGACCTGGGGGTCTATGGCTACACCTTC. Its protein is CASSTDLGVYGYTF.

This clonotype was detected many times. This rearrangement joins TRBV7-9 to TRBJ2-1, with 11 nucleotides matching TRBD1. The CDR3 extends over 18 amino acids. V was pared by 2 bases and J by 1 base, with 7 bases of the junction left unmatched. The V gene's germline CDR1 is SEHNR and CDR2 FQNEAQ (reference sequence). DNA for the CDR3: TGTGCCAGCAGCTTAAGGCCGGGACAGGGGGGGTCCTACAATGAGCAGTTCTTC. Translation: CASSLRPGQGGSYNEQFF. Filled out from reference TRBV7-9 and TRBJ2-1, the complete variable domain reads DTGVSQNPRHKITKRGQNVTFRCDPISEHNRLYWYRQTLGQGPEFLTYFQNEAQLEKSRLLSDRFSAERPKGSFSTLEIQRTEQGDSAMYLCASSLRPGQGGSYNEQFFGPGTRLTVL.

Concerning this clonotype itself: Compared with germline, one end of the junction differs, possibly owing to a read error. This chain connects TRBV6-1 to TRBJ2-5, with D perhaps matching TRBD1 or TRBD2 (5 bases each). Germline V gene lookup returns CDR1 MNHNS and CDR2 SASEGT. CDR3 length: 14 amino acids. CDR3 region: CASRYWDAQETQCF. As DNA, the CDR3 is TGTGCCAGCAGATATTGGGACGCACAAGAGACCCAGTGCTTC.

This chain uses TRBV11-2 with TRBJ2-1, with D perhaps matching TRBD2 (7 bases). Per the germline V gene, CDR1 is SGHAT and CDR2 is FQNNGV. CDR3 length: 13 residues. V was cut by 8 bases and J by 7 bases, with 15 bases left in between. The CDR3 protein is CASLGLGGNEQFF. CDR3 bases: TGTGCCAGCCTAGGACTAGGGGGGAATGAGCAGTTCTTC.

In this sample, this clonotype turned up many times. The chain uses TRBV12-3 or TRBV12-4 and TRBJ2-7; D unclear. Trimming took off 2 bases at V and 4 bases at J, with 9 bases between the two ends. There are 13 residues in the CDR3. The CDR3 sequence is CASSLSRQYEQYF. The DNA of the CDR3 is TGTGCCAGCAGTTTAAGTCGCCAGTACGAGCAGTACTTC.

At least ten counts were recorded for this clonotype. This chain uses TRBV5-1 with TRBJ1-1, with 7 nucleotides matching TRBD1. J gave up 1 base and V 3 bases, and 9 bases lay outside the gene matches. Germline assignment: CDR1 SGHRS and CDR2 YFSETQ. There are 16 residues in the CDR3. The CDR3 nucleotides read TGCGCCAGCAGCTCACCTCCGGGACAGTGGAACACTGAAGCTTTCTTT. Translating gives CASSSPPGQWNTEAFF.

This clonotype was observed a few times. The J gene is TRBJ2-1, the V gene TRBV11-3; TRBD1 matches at 12 bases. This CDR3 has 15 amino acids. Germline-derived CDR1 and CDR2 are SGHNT and YENEEA. V trimming: 3 bases; J trimming: 10 bases; junction bases outside the gene matches: 7. The CDR3 protein is CASSFRDRGRREQFF. CDR3 DNA sequence: TGTGCCAGCAGCTTTAGGGACAGGGGGCGCAGGGAGCAGTTCTTC.

Many counts were recorded for this clonotype. The chain is built from TRBV11-3 and TRBJ1-1; D remains ambiguous. With 0 bases removed from V and 2 bases from J, the gap between germline ends came to 16 bases. Germline CDR1 SGHNT, CDR2 YENEEA. The CDR3 sequence is 17 residues long. CDR3 in amino acids: CASSLDMLGRRNTEAFF. The CDR3 region has the DNA TGTGCCAGCAGCTTAGATATGTTAGGCAGGAGAAACACTGAAGCTTTCTTT.

Ten or more counts support this clonotype. J is TRBJ1-1 and V is TRBV5-1; 7 bases fit TRBD1. Germline CDR1 is SGHRS and CDR2 is YFSETQ. This CDR3 contains 14 residues. V dropped 0 bases and J dropped 4; count of bases not matched to a gene: 3. CDR3 loop: CASSLDAGGTEAFF. DNA for the CDR3: TGCGCCAGCAGCTTGGACGCAGGGGGCACTGAAGCTTTCTTT. Drawing the rest from reference TRBV5-1 and TRBJ1-1, the complete variable domain is KAGVTQTPRYLIKTRGQQVTLSCSPISGHRSVSWYQQTPGQGLQFLFEYFSETQRNKGNFPGRFSGRQFSNSRSEMNVSTLELGDSALYLCASSLDAGGTEAFFGQGTRLTVV.

The gene calls are TRBV19 and TRBJ2-6, with 8 bases aligning to TRBD1. The J segment lost 3 bases and the V segment lost 6 bases, leaving 10 bases of the junction unmatched. Germline V lookup: CDR1 LNHDA, CDR2 SQIVND (reference sequence). CDR3 length: 17 amino acids. The chain's CDR3 is CASSRDRRFFGANVLTF. CDR3 coding DNA: TGTGCCAGTAGCCGGGACAGGAGATTCTTTGGGGCCAACGTCCTGACTTTC. The full variable domain, rest sourced from reference TRBV19 and TRBJ2-6, is DGGITQSPKYLFRKEGQNVTLSCEQNLNHDAMYWYRQDPGQGLRLIYYSQIVNDFQKGDIAEGYSVSREKKESFPLTVTSAQKNPTAFYLCASSRDRRFFGANVLTFGAGSRLTVL.